This TCR beta chain is from a study of radiation and T cells in renal cell carcinoma. Turning to the study itself: Nephrectomy followed 15 Gy stereotactic body radiation by 4 weeks. General study points: In blood, top tumor clones expanded by 2 weeks, shrinking by 4.

Libraries were prepared by immunoSEQ multiplex PCR; TCRdb keeps only in-frame clonotypes and omits some of them. The data contain approximately 51,000 clones, approximately 80% of them seen just once; the ten biggest clones take up about 33%. The CDR3 runs to 15 residues. Germline CDR1 reads LNHDA; CDR2 reads SQIVND (reference sequence). The trim removed 11 bases at V and 0 bases at J, leaving 10 bases unmatched. This clone was observed once. Its cognate antigen is unknown. Described time point: baseline pretreatment blood. Treatment described: 15 Gy SBRT to primary tumor, nephrectomy 4 weeks later. The tumor was a clear cell renal cell carcinoma.

The chain carries TRBV19 and TRBJ1-5; 7 nucleotides agree with TRBD1. The sequence derives from a woman in her seventies with renal cell carcinoma. The specimen was blood, collected from a patient whose treatment included radiotherapy and nephrectomy. CDR3: CAVGRGYDSNQPQHF. The CDR3 DNA follows: TGTGCCGTGGGCAGGGGGTACGATAGCAATCAGCCCCAGCATTTT. Filled out from reference TRBV19 and TRBJ1-5, the complete variable domain reads DGGITQSPKYLFRKEGQNVTLSCEQNLNHDAMYWYRQDPGQGLRLIYYSQIVNDFQKGDIAEGYSVSREKKESFPLTVTSAQKNPTAFYLCAVGRGYDSNQPQHFGDGTRLSIL.